The 22 T cell receptor beta chains below were found in one sample sequenced in a study of T cell responses to AZD1222 COVID-19 vaccine. TCRdb keeps only in-frame clones here, not all; method: immunoSEQ multiplex PCR. The sample has more than 150,000 clones, roughly 91% seen once; the top ten hold 26%. The sample consisted of peripheral blood, taken 28 days after the second AZD1222 dose. These TCRs come from an adult who received the AZD1222 COVID-19 vaccine.

The chain employs TRBV28 and TRBJ1-1, with 8 bases fitting TRBD1. Germline trimming cut 6 bases from V and 4 bases from J; bases unmatched to any gene: 4. Looked up from germline, CDR1 is MDHEN and CDR2 is SYDVKM. The length of the CDR3 is 13 residues. CDR3 in amino acids: CASRTGDGTEAFF. In DNA form, the CDR3 reads TGTGCCAGCAGGACAGGGGACGGCACTGAAGCTTTCTTT. Full variable domain (outside the CDR3, taken from reference TRBV28 and TRBJ1-1): DVKVTQSSRYLVKRTGEKVFLECVQDMDHENMFWYRQDPGLGLRLIYFSYDVKMKEKGDIPEGYSVSREKKERFSLILESASTNQTSMYLCASRTGDGTEAFFGQGTRLTVV.

V and J are TRBV5-5 and TRBJ2-3; TRBD2 aligns across 14 bases. The CDR3 sequence is 16 residues long. V trimming: 3 bases; J trimming: 4 bases; junction bases outside the gene matches: 4. The V gene's germline CDR1 is SGHKS and CDR2 YYEKEE (reference sequence). The CDR3, as DNA: TGTGCCAGCAGCTCTACGGGACTAGCGGGAGCAGATACGCAGTATTTT. Translated: CASSSTGLAGADTQYF.

This chain joins TRBV7-3 and TRBJ2-7; 9 bases agree with TRBD1. V was clipped by 5 bases and J by 7 bases; unmatched bases: 9. Germline assignment: CDR1 SGHTA and CDR2 FQGTGA. The CDR3 length is 14 residues. Here the CDR3 DNA reads TGTGCCAGCAGCCCGGGACAGGGAAGTCGGGAGCAGTACTTC. Protein sequence: CASSPGQGSREQYF.

This clone appeared a single time. The chain employs TRBV7-3 and TRBJ2-3; TRBD1 agrees at 10 bases. The ends lost 5 bases at V and 5 bases at J; junction bases unmatched: 16. CDR1 SGHTA and CDR2 FQGTGA come from the germline V gene. The CDR3 totals 18 residues. CDR3 in amino acids: CASSAGLSDRGLGDTQYF. The CDR3 region has the DNA TGTGCCAGCAGCGCAGGACTCTCAGACAGGGGGCTAGGAGATACGCAGTATTTT.

In its sample, this clone was seen once. This chain uses TRBV15 with TRBJ2-5; 13 bases match TRBD2. This CDR3 has 19 amino acids. Germline CDR1 LNHNV, CDR2 YYDKDF (reference sequence). V lost 1 base and J lost 3; bases outside the gene matches: 11. CDR3 protein: CATSRGRSGLAGTKETQYF. CDR3 nucleotides: TGTGCCACCAGCAGAGGCCGGTCGGGACTAGCGGGAACCAAAGAGACCCAGTACTTC.

The genes are TRBV3-1 (or the pseudogene TRBV3-2) and TRBJ2-3; D tentatively fits TRBD1 or TRBD2 (6 bases each). Germline V CDR1 and CDR2: LGHDT, YNNKEL (reference sequence). The CDR3 runs to 14 residues. V lost 8 bases and J lost 2, with 14 bases in between. The CDR3 DNA is TGTGCCAGCGGGTTGGGGGGCCCCACAGATACGCAGTATTTT. Amino acids: CASGLGGPTDTQYF.

The rearrangement joins TRBV5-1 to TRBJ2-2; D possibly corresponds to TRBD1 (5 bases). This CDR3 comprises 15 residues. Germline loops: CDR1 SGHRS, CDR2 YFSETQ. Trimming took off 0 bases at V and 1 base at J, with 7 bases between the two ends. Here the CDR3 reads CASSLEQGNTGELFF. CDR3 coding DNA: TGCGCCAGCAGCTTGGAGCAGGGGAACACCGGGGAGCTGTTTTTT.

About this clone itself: At one boundary the junction diverges from the germline segment, which might be a read error. This chain connects TRBV6-5 to TRBJ1-2; TRBD1 aligns across 9 bases. CDR1 is MNHEY and CDR2 is SVGAGI in the germline V gene. The CDR3 sequence is 14 residues long. The CDR3 sequence: CASTTDRGNSGYTF. In DNA form, the CDR3 reads TGTGCCAGCACCACGGACAGGGGTAACTCTGGCTACACCTTC.

This clone was seen once. V usage is TRBV27 and J usage is TRBJ2-1; D gene uncertain. Trimming shortened V by 7 bases and J by 4 bases, and 8 bases separated the two germline ends. CDR1 MNHEY and CDR2 SMNVEV come from the germline V gene (reference sequence). The CDR3 is made up of 12 amino acids. CDR3 region: CASKGSYNEQFF. CDR3 sequence (DNA): TGTGCCAGCAAAGGGTCATACAATGAGCAGTTCTTC.

The genes are TRBV9 and TRBJ2-2; 7 bases agree with TRBD2. Germline-derived CDR1 and CDR2 are SGDLS and YYNGEE. V lost 0 bases, J lost 3 bases, and 5 bases stayed unmatched. The CDR3 has 16 amino acids. The CDR3 coding sequence is TGTGCCAGCAGCGTAGACCCTAGCGGTTACACCGGGGAGCTGTTTTTT. Its protein product is CASSVDPSGYTGELFF.

The chain uses TRBV3-1 (or the pseudogene TRBV3-2) and TRBJ1-2; TRBD1 matches 8 bases. Germline V gives CDR1 LGHDT, CDR2 YNNKEL (reference sequence). The CDR3 is made up of 15 amino acids. Trimming took 2 bases from V and 3 from J; bases not matched to a gene: 5. CDR3 sequence reads: CASSQLGQGHYGYTF. The CDR3 coding sequence is TGTGCCAGCAGCCAACTTGGACAGGGCCACTATGGCTACACCTTC.

The rearrangement uses TRBV5-5 and TRBJ2-7; D perhaps matches TRBD1 (5 bases). The CDR3 has 12 amino acids. The V gene's germline CDR1 is SGHKS and CDR2 YYEKEE (reference sequence). V was cut by 10 bases and J by 3 bases, with 14 bases left in between. The CDR3 here is CAPLRGSYEQYF. The DNA for the CDR3 is TGTGCCCCCTTAAGGGGCAGCTACGAGCAGTACTTC.

This clone was seen once. V gene TRBV24-1 combines with J gene TRBJ1-1, with 8 bases fitting TRBD1. V lost 3 bases, J lost 7 bases, and 9 bases stayed unmatched. The germline V gene encodes CDR1 KGHDR and CDR2 SFDVKD. The CDR3 has 15 amino acids. The CDR3 coding sequence is TGTGCCACCAGTGATCGGGGACAGGAGACGTATGAAGCTTTCTTT. Amino acid sequence: CATSDRGQETYEAFF.

The V and J genes are TRBV28 and TRBJ1-1; D ambiguous. The germline V gene has CDR1 MDHEN and CDR2 SYDVKM. The germline V and J ends were trimmed by 6 bases and 0 bases, with 8 bases remaining between them. The CDR3 totals 13 residues. CDR3 loop: CASSPAMNTEAFF. The CDR3 nucleotides read TGTGCCAGCAGCCCCGCTATGAACACTGAAGCTTTCTTT.

This sequence joins TRBV7-3 and TRBJ2-1; 7 bases map to TRBD2. The V gene's germline CDR1 is SGHTA and CDR2 FQGTGA. V gave up 10 bases and J gave up 0 bases; unmatched junction bases: 15. The CDR3 has 17 residues. CDR3 nucleotide sequence: TGTGCCATCGTCTCCCGGGACTACCTTCACTCCTACAATGAGCAGTTCTTC. Its translation: CAIVSRDYLHSYNEQFF.

The rearrangement joins TRBV20-1 to TRBJ2-1, with TRBD2 matching 9 bases. Germline V gene data show CDR1 as DFQATT and CDR2 as SNEGSKA (reference sequence). The CDR3 consists of 14 residues. Germline trimming cut 3 bases from V and 3 bases from J; bases unmatched to any gene: 3. The CDR3 bases are TGCAGTGCTAGTCCTAGCGGGGACTACAATGAGCAGTTCTTC. Protein sequence: CSASPSGDYNEQFF.

The chain carries TRBV5-4 and TRBJ2-7; the D call may be TRBD1 or TRBD2 (5 bases each). The germline V gene has CDR1 SGHNT and CDR2 YYREEE (reference sequence). Trimming took off 5 bases at V and 2 bases at J, with 17 bases between the two ends. The CDR3 totals 15 residues. CDR3 sequence reads: CASSPGGTAAYEQYF. In DNA form, the CDR3 reads TGTGCCAGCAGTCCGGGTGGGACGGCCGCCTACGAGCAGTACTTC. The entire variable domain, with the rest obtained from reference TRBV5-4 and TRBJ2-7, is as follows: ETGVTQSPTHLIKTRGQQVTLRCSSQSGHNTVSWYQQALGQGPQFIFQYYREEENGRGNFPPRFSGLQFPNYSSELNVNALELDDSALYLCASSPGGTAAYEQYFGPGTRLTVT.

The CDR3 DNA is TGTGCCAGCAGCCGCGGGACAGGGAGCACAGATACGCAGTATTTT. Protein product: CASSRGTGSTDTQYF. The chain uses TRBV3-1 (or the pseudogene TRBV3-2) and TRBJ2-3, with 9 bases lining up with TRBD1. The CDR3 runs 15 residues. The germline V gene has CDR1 LGHDT and CDR2 YNNKEL (reference sequence). The trim removed 4 bases at V and 0 bases at J, leaving 2 bases unmatched.

This chain uses TRBV6-2 or TRBV6-3 with TRBJ2-2; 7 nucleotides agree with TRBD2. Per the germline V gene, CDR1 is MNHEY and CDR2 is SVGEGT. Losses at the gene ends were 0 bases for V and 2 bases for J; bases not matched to a gene: 3. The CDR3 is made up of 16 amino acids. The CDR3 here is CASSYSSGFNTGELFF. The CDR3 region has the DNA TGTGCCAGCAGTTACTCTAGCGGGTTCAACACCGGGGAGCTGTTTTTT.

The V and J genes are TRBV5-1 and TRBJ2-1; the D gene could be TRBD1 or TRBD2 (6 bases each). Germline CDR1 SGHRS, CDR2 YFSETQ. CDR3 length: 13 amino acids. The V gene lost 4 bases and the J gene lost 4 bases, with 9 bases spanning the gap. As DNA, the CDR3 is TGCGCCAGCAGCCAAGGGGGGTACAATGAGCAGTTCTTC. Translating it yields CASSQGGYNEQFF.

The chain carries TRBV6-5 and TRBJ2-2; D is ambiguous. Germline loops: CDR1 MNHEY, CDR2 SVGAGI. This CDR3 is built from 15 residues. The V end lost 5 bases, the J end lost 6 bases, and 16 bases lay between the germline ends. The CDR3 loop reads CASSTKGPRPGELFF. For the CDR3, the DNA is TGTGCCAGCAGTACGAAAGGGCCGAGGCCCGGGGAGCTGTTTTTT.

The chain has TRBV7-9 and TRBJ2-7; perhaps D is TRBD1 or TRBD2 (6 bases each). V shed 5 bases and J shed 2 bases, with 10 bases lying between them. The germline V gene encodes CDR1 SEHNR and CDR2 FQNEAQ (reference sequence). The CDR3 extends over 13 amino acids. The CDR3 DNA is TGTGCCAGCAGCCCTCGGGGGCCCTACGAGCAGTACTTC. It specifies CASSPRGPYEQYF.